Described below is a single T cell receptor (beta chain) sequence and its context. TCRdb keeps only in-frame clones here, not all; method: immunoSEQ multiplex PCR. This table holds 15,000 to 20,000 clones. This sample stems from a study of T cells in women clearing cervical HPV infection. The TCR was taken from a woman between 18 and 70 years old with a cervical HPV16 infection that either progressed to CIN3+ or cleared (not recorded which). Material: blood buffy coat.

Here the CDR3 reads CASSQTQQGYEQYF. The sequenced CDR3 bases are TGCGCCAGCAGCCAAACGCAACAGGGCTACGAG. This chain uses TRBV4-1 with TRBJ2-7; D may be TRBD1 (6 bases). The read gets to within 3 residues of the CDR3 end, and the germline J gene fills in the rest. The CDR3 covers 14 residues. The V end was cut by 2 bases, the J end by 3 bases, with 11 bases between. Germline V CDR1 and CDR2: MGHRA, YSYEKL.